One and the same sample provided the 25 T cell receptor beta chains below, sequenced in a study of T cells in localized non-small cell lung cancer. Profiled with immunoSEQ multiplex PCR; TCRdb holds only in-frame clones, not every one. The data hold about 36,000 clones, with approximately 88% observed a single time. Material: peripheral blood, obtained before any cancer treatment. The receptors come from a woman aged 40-69 years with stage I lung adenocarcinoma.

J is TRBJ1-6 and V is TRBV21-1. TRBV21-1 is a pseudogene. The CDR3 has 14 residues. CDR3 protein: CASRGSCRNSPLHF. CDR3 DNA sequence: TGTGCCAGCCGAGGGAGTTGCCGTAATTCACCCCTCCACTTT.

This rearrangement joins TRBV7-9 to TRBJ1-1; the D is unclear. The CDR3 runs 13 residues. The germline CDR1 and CDR2 sequences are SEHNR and FQNEAQ (reference sequence). Deletions cut 1 base from V and 11 bases from J, with 14 bases between. CDR3 nucleotides: TGTGCCAGCAGCTTAGAAGGTAGCGTATGGGCTTTCTTT. Its translation: CASSLEGSVWAFF.

The genes are TRBV10-3 and TRBJ1-1, with 9 positions matching TRBD1. V was pared by 7 bases and J by 1 base, with 4 bases of the junction left unmatched. Germline values: CDR1 ENHRY, CDR2 SYGVKD. CDR3 size: 14 residues. This CDR3 reads CAIMGTGRNTEAFF. CDR3 in DNA: TGTGCCATCATGGGGACAGGGAGGAACACTGAAGCTTTCTTT.

This clone appeared a single time. The CDR3 DNA follows: TGTGCCATCAGTGAATATCGGGGACATGGCTACACCTTC. It is translated as CAISEYRGHGYTF. J is TRBJ1-2 and V is TRBV10-3; TRBD1 is a possible D gene (5 bases). This CDR3 is built from 13 residues. The V and J ends lost 3 bases and 6 bases respectively, with 11 bases between them. Germline CDR1 reads ENHRY; CDR2 reads SYGVKD.

This clone occurred once. The rearrangement links TRBV4-1 to TRBJ2-1, with TRBD2 as a possible D gene (6 bases). Germline CDR1 reads MGHRA; CDR2 reads YSYEKL. The V and J ends lost 1 base and 4 bases respectively, with 20 bases between them. This CDR3 has 18 amino acids. The CDR3 nucleotides are TGCGCCAGCAGCCAAGGCGGTCGGGGGTCCGTAACGTACAATGAGCAGTTCTTC. Protein product: CASSQGGRGSVTYNEQFF.

This chain connects TRBV7-8 to TRBJ2-3; 8 positions agree with TRBD2. J was trimmed by 4 bases and V by 6 bases; bases with no gene match: 9. Looked up from germline, CDR1 is SGHVS and CDR2 is FQNEAQ. The CDR3 consists of 15 residues. CDR3 sequence (DNA): TGTGCCAGCAGTGGGGGGACTAGGAGATCAGATACGCAGTATTTT. Residues: CASSGGTRRSDTQYF.

V usage is TRBV2 and J usage is TRBJ2-7; no definite D call. Germline V lookup: CDR1 SNHLY, CDR2 FYNNEI. This CDR3 is 14 amino acids long. V was cut by 2 bases and J by 3 bases, with 11 bases left in between. CDR3 in amino acids: CASSEYGPSYEQYF. DNA of the CDR3: TGTGCCAGCAGTGAATATGGCCCGAGCTACGAGCAGTACTTC.

This chain joins TRBV28 and TRBJ2-3, with 11 bases fitting TRBD1. There are 21 residues in the CDR3. J was trimmed by 6 bases and V by 3 bases; bases with no gene match: 23. Germline loops: CDR1 MDHEN, CDR2 SYDVKM. The CDR3 loop reads CASSFISGTGGRDYRRDTQYF. The DNA of the CDR3 is TGTGCCAGCAGTTTTATAAGCGGGACAGGGGGTCGGGACTACCGGAGGGATACGCAGTATTTT.

CDR3 in amino acids: CASSPSTTVARAYGYTF. CDR3 DNA sequence: TGTGCCAGCAGCCCTTCGACAACAGTAGCCCGCGCCTATGGCTACACCTTC. V usage is TRBV28 and J usage is TRBJ1-2; no definite D call. Germline assignment: CDR1 MDHEN and CDR2 SYDVKM. V shed 6 bases and J shed 4 bases, with 24 bases lying between them. CDR3 length equals 17 residues.

The V call is TRBV4-2, the J call TRBJ2-1; 8 bases match TRBD2. V lost 0 bases to trimming and J lost 5 bases; unmatched junction nucleotides: 6. The CDR3 consists of 16 residues. Looked up from germline, CDR1 is LGHNA and CDR2 is YNFKEQ. The CDR3, as DNA: TGTGCCAGCAGCCAAGATACGCTAGCGGGCGACAATGAGCAGTTCTTC. Translated, it gives CASSQDTLAGDNEQFF.

The chain has TRBV2 and TRBJ1-5; the D gene is possibly TRBD1 (5 bases). The CDR3 covers 15 residues. Per germline, CDR1 SNHLY and CDR2 FYNNEI. V lost 5 bases and J lost 6, with 17 bases in between. CDR3 in DNA: TGTGCCAGCAGTCCTACAGGTGGCCACACTCAGCCCCAGCATTTT. This translates into CASSPTGGHTQPQHF.

The CDR3 region is CASSRTGGNEKLFF. The CDR3, as DNA: TGCGCCAGCAGCCGAACAGGGGGAAATGAAAAACTGTTTTTT. The rearrangement uses TRBV5-1 and TRBJ1-4; 8 nucleotides match TRBD1. This CDR3 comprises 14 residues. CDR1 is SGHRS and CDR2 is YFSETQ in the germline V gene. J gave up 5 bases and V 4 bases, and 4 bases lay outside the gene matches.

This rearrangement joins TRBV28 to TRBJ1-2; D possibly corresponds to TRBD1 (6 bases). Germline V gives CDR1 MDHEN, CDR2 SYDVKM. The CDR3 contains 16 residues. The V end lost 5 bases, the J end lost 4 bases, and 20 bases lay between the germline ends. This CDR3 reads CASSPNPPDRFYGYTF. As DNA, the CDR3 is TGTGCCAGCAGTCCAAACCCACCCGACAGGTTCTATGGCTACACCTTC.

This CDR3 reads CASSPRQAQRGYTF. CDR3 DNA sequence: TGTGCCAGCAGCCCCCGACAGGCACAGAGGGGCTACACCTTC. The rearrangement uses TRBV9 and TRBJ1-2; weak D call: TRBD1 (6 bases). The CDR3 has 14 residues. V dropped 4 bases and J dropped 8 bases, with 18 bases sitting between them. Germline assignment: CDR1 SGDLS and CDR2 YYNGEE.

The rearrangement uses TRBV14 and TRBJ1-4; D is perhaps TRBD1 (6 bases). Germline assignment: CDR1 SGHDN and CDR2 FVKESK. Deletions cut 6 bases from V and 8 bases from J, with 10 bases between. This CDR3 spans 12 amino acids. CDR3 sequence: CASSRDREKLFF. In nucleotides, the CDR3 is TGTGCCAGCAGTCGAGACAGGGAAAAACTGTTTTTT.

The rearrangement joins TRBV27 to TRBJ2-1, with TRBD1 as a possible D gene (5 bases). The V and J ends lost 3 bases and 6 bases respectively, with 18 bases between them. The CDR3 consists of 16 residues. Germline-derived CDR1 and CDR2 are MNHEY and SMNVEV (reference sequence). CDR3 amino acids: CASSFRSLGVSNEQFF. The CDR3, as DNA: TGTGCCAGCAGTTTTCGTAGTCTAGGGGTGAGCAATGAGCAGTTCTTC.

The V gene is TRBV4-1, the J gene TRBJ1-1; a possible D gene is TRBD1 (6 bases). The germline V gene has CDR1 MGHRA and CDR2 YSYEKL. V lost 4 bases to trimming and J lost 10 bases, with 16 bases between them. The CDR3 consists of 13 residues. CDR3 nucleotide sequence: TGCGCCAGCAGCCTTTCGTCGGGACAAGCAGCTTTCTTT. Residues: CASSLSSGQAAFF.

The rearrangement joins TRBV28 to TRBJ2-1, with 8 positions matching TRBD2. The CDR3 length is 16 residues. From germline, CDR1 is MDHEN and CDR2 SYDVKM. The V and J ends lost 5 bases and 2 bases, in that order; junction bases with no gene match: 8. CDR3 DNA sequence: TGTGCCAGCAGTCCGCGGCGGGGGGACACCTACAATGAGCAGTTCTTC. Its translation: CASSPRRGDTYNEQFF.

In the case of this clone: The identical CDR3 is also encoded by other nucleotide sequences in the sample. The chain's CDR3 is CASSVGGGYNEQFF. For the CDR3, the DNA is TGTGCCAGCAGCGTAGGCGGGGGGTACAATGAGCAGTTCTTC. The chain is built from TRBV9 and TRBJ2-1, with 8 positions matching TRBD2. This CDR3 comprises 14 residues. With V trimmed by 0 bases and J by 4 bases, 0 bases remained unmatched. Germline values: CDR1 SGDLS, CDR2 YYNGEE.

The chain employs TRBV28 and TRBJ1-1, with D perhaps TRBD1 (5 bases). V gave up 0 bases and J gave up 2 bases, with 16 bases separating them. Germline-derived CDR1 and CDR2 are MDHEN and SYDVKM. The CDR3 length is 17 residues. CDR3 loop: CASSLWGGVSFNTEAFF. The CDR3, as DNA: TGTGCCAGCAGTTTATGGGGAGGGGTGTCTTTCAACACTGAAGCTTTCTTT.

The CDR3 DNA reads as TGTGCCAGCGGGATGTATAGCTCCTACAATGAGCAGTTCTTC. This codes for CASGMYSSYNEQFF. This chain joins TRBV2 and TRBJ2-1; D call uncertain. Trimming removed 8 bases at V and 0 bases at J, with 11 bases between. Germline CDR1 reads SNHLY; CDR2 reads FYNNEI. The length of the CDR3 is 14 residues.

This clone turned up a few times. The chain recombines TRBV7-6 with TRBJ2-7, with D maybe TRBD1 (5 bases). Trimming took off 2 bases at V and 2 bases at J, with 13 bases between the two ends. The CDR3 spans 15 residues. Germline V gene data show CDR1 as SGHVS and CDR2 as FNYEAQ. The CDR3 reads CASSLLYRTAYEQYF. In nucleotides, the CDR3 is TGTGCCAGCAGCTTATTATACAGGACCGCCTACGAGCAGTACTTC.

The gene calls are TRBV7-2 and TRBJ1-5, with 8 nucleotides matching TRBD1. V shed 5 bases and J 0 bases; nucleotides not matched to a gene: 6. This CDR3 contains 16 residues. The germline V gene encodes CDR1 SGHTA and CDR2 FQGNSA. The chain's CDR3 is CASSVRTGTSNQPQHF. Written as DNA, the CDR3 is TGTGCCAGCAGCGTACGGACAGGGACTAGCAATCAGCCCCAGCATTTT.

J is TRBJ2-7 and V is TRBV11-3, with D possibly called TRBD1 or TRBD2 (5 bases each). V lost 0 bases, J lost 4 bases, and 10 bases lay in between. Germline assignment: CDR1 SGHNT and CDR2 YENEEA. This CDR3 has 14 residues. The CDR3 DNA reads TGTGCCAGCAGCTTAGATCGGGACGATTACGAGCAGTACTTC. Its protein is CASSLDRDDYEQYF.

This clone is a singleton in its sample. J is TRBJ1-5 and V is TRBV4-1; D may be TRBD1 (5 bases). Germline CDR1 MGHRA, CDR2 YSYEKL. Trimming took 4 bases from V and 0 from J, leaving 19 bases between them. CDR3 length: 18 residues. The CDR3 region is CASSRARDGLDSNQPQHF. The DNA for the CDR3 is TGCGCCAGCAGCCGGGCCCGGGACGGATTAGATAGCAATCAGCCCCAGCATTTT.